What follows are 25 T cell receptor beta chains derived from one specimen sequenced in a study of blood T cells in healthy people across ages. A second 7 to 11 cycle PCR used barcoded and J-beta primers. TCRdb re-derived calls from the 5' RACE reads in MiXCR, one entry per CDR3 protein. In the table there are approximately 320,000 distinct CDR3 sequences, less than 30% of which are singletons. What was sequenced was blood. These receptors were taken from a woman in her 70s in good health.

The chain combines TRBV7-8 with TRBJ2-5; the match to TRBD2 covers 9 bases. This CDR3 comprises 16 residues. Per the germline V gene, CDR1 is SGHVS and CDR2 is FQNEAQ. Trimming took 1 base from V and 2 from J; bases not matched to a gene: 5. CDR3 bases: TGTGCCAGCAGCTTAGGGCGGGGGGGCGGTCAAGAGACCCAGTACTTC. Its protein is CASSLGRGGGQETQYF.

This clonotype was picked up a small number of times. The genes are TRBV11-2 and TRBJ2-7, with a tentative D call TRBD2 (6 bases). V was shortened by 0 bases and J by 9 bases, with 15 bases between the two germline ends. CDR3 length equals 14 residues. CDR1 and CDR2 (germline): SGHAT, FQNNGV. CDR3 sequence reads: CASSLEREVRGQYF. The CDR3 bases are TGTGCCAGCAGCTTAGAGCGGGAAGTAAGAGGGCAGTACTTC.

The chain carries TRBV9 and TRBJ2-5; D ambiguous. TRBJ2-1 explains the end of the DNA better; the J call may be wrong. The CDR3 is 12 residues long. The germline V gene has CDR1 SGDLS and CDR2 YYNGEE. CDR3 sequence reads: CASSVTPGEQFF. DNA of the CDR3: TGTGCCAGCAGCGTAACCCCTGGTGAGCAGTTCTTC.

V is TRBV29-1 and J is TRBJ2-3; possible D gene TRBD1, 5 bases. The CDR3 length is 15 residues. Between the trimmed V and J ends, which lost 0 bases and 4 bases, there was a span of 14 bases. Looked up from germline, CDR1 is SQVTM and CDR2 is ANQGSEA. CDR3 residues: CSVEDPRVLADTQYF. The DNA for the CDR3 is TGCAGCGTTGAAGATCCCAGGGTATTAGCAGATACGCAGTATTTT.

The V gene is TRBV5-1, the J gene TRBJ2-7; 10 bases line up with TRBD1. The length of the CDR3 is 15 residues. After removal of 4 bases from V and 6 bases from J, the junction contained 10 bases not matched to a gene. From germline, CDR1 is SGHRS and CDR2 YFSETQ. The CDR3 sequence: CASSTAGDRGREQYF. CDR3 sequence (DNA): TGCGCCAGCAGCACTGCGGGGGACAGGGGTCGCGAGCAGTACTTC.

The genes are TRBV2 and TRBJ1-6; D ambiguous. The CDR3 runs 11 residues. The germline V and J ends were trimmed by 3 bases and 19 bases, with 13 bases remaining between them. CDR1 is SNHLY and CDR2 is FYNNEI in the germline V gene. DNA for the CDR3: TGTGCCAGCAGTGATGCTCAGTCGAAGCACTTT. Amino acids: CASSDAQSKHF.

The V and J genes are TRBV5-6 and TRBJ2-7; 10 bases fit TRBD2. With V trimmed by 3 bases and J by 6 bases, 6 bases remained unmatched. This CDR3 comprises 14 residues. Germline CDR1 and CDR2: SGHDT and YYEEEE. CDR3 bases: TGTGCCAGCAGCTCCCTTGGGACTAGCGTCGAGCAGTACTTC. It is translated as CASSSLGTSVEQYF. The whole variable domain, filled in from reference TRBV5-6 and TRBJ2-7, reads DAGVTQSPTHLIKTRGQQVTLRCSPKSGHDTVSWYQQALGQGPQFIFQYYEEEERQRGNFPDRFSGHQFPNYSSELNVNALLLGDSALYLCASSSLGTSVEQYFGPGTRLTVT.

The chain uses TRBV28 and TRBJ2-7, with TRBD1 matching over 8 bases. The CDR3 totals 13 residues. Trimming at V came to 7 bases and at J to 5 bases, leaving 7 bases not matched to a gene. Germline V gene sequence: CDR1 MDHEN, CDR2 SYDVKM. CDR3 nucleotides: TGTGCCAGCACCCGGACAGGGCTCAACGAGCAGTACTTC. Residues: CASTRTGLNEQYF.

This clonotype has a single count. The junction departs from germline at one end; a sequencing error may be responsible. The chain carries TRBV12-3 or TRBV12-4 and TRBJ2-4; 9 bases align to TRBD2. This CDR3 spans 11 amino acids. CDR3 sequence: CASRTGTSQHF. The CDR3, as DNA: TGTGCCAGCAGAACCGGGACTAGCCAGCACTTC.

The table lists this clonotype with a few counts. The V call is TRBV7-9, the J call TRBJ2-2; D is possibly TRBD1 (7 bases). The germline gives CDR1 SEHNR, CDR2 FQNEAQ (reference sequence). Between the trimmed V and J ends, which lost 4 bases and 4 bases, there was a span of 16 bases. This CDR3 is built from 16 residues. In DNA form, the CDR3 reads TGTGCCAGCAGCTCGCGGGAAGGGGGCTTCACCGGGGAGCTGTTTTTT. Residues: CASSSREGGFTGELFF.

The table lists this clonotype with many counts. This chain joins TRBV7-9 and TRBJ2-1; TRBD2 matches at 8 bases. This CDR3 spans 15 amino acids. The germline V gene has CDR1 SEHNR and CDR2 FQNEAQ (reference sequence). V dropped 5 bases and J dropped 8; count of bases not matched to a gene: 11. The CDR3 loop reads CASSPGGVVSDEQFF. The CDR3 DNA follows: TGTGCCAGCAGCCCCGGGGGGGTGGTGTCGGATGAGCAGTTCTTC.

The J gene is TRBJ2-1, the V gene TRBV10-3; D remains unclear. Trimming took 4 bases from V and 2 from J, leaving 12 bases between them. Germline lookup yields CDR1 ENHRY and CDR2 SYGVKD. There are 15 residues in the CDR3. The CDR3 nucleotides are TGTGCCATCAGTGCCGCCCAGCCCCCCTACAATGAGCAGTTCTTC. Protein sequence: CAISAAQPPYNEQFF.

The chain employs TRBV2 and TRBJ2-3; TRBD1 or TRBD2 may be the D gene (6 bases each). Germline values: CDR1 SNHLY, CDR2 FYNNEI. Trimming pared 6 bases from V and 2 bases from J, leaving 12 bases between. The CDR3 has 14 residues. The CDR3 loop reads CASREGVFTDTQYF. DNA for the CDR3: TGTGCCAGCAGGGAGGGGGTTTTCACAGATACGCAGTATTTT.

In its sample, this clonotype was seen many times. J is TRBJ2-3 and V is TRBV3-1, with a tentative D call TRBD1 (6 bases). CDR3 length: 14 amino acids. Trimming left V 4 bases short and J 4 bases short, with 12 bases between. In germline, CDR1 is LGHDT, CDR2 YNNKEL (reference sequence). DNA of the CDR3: TGTGCCAGCAGCCCCGATGGGGGCGCAGATACGCAGTATTTT. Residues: CASSPDGGADTQYF.

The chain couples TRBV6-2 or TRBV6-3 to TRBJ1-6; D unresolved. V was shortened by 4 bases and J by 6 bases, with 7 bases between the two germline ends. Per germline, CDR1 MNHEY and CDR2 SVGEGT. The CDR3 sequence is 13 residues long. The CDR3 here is CASSSWTNSPLHF. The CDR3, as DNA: TGTGCCAGCAGTTCCTGGACTAATTCACCCCTCCACTTT.

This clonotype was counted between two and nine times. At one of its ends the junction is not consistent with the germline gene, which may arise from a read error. The CDR3 loop reads CSSRSAQTHYF. The CDR3 region has the DNA TGCAGCTCCCGATCAGCCCAGACCCACTACTTC. The rearrangement uses TRBV29-1 and TRBJ2-5; unclear D gene. CDR3 length: 11 residues. The germline V gene has CDR1 SQVTM and CDR2 ANQGSEA.

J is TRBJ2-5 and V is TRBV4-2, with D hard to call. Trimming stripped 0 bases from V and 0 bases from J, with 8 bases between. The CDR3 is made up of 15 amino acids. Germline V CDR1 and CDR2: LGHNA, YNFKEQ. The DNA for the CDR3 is TGTGCCAGCAGCCAAGATAGCATGTACCAAGAGACCCAGTACTTC. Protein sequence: CASSQDSMYQETQYF.

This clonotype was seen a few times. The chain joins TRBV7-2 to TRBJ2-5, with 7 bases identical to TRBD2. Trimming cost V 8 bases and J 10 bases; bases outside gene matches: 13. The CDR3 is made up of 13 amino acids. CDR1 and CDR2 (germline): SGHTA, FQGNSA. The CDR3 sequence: CASGFLAAYGQYF. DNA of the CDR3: TGTGCCAGCGGGTTTCTAGCGGCCTATGGCCAGTACTTC.

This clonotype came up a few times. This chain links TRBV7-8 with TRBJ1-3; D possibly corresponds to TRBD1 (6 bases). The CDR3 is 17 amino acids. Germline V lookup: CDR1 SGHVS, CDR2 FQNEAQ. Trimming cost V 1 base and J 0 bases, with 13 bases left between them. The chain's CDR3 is CASSLEGVMFSGNTIYF. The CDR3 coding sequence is TGTGCCAGCAGCTTAGAGGGGGTTATGTTCTCTGGAAACACCATATATTTT.

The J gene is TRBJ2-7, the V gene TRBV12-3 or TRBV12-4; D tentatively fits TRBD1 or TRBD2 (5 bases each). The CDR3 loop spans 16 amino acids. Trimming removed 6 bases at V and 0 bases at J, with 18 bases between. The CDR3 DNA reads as TGTGCCAGCAGCCCTGGGACGACAGTGAGCTCCTACGAGCAGTACTTC. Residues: CASSPGTTVSSYEQYF.

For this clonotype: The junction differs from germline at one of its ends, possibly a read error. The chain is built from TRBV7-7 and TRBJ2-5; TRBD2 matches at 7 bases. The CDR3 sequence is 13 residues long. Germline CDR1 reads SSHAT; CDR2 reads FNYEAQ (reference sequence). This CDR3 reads CASSWGGVETQYF. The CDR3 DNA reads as TGTGCTAGCAGCTGGGGGGGTGTGGAGACCCAGTACTTC.

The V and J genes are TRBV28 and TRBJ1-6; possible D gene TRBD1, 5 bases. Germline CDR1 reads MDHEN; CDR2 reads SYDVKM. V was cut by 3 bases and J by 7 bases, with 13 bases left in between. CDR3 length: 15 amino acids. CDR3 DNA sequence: TGTGCCAGCAGTTTTGGCAGGACATCGAATTCACCCCTCCACTTT. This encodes CASSFGRTSNSPLHF.

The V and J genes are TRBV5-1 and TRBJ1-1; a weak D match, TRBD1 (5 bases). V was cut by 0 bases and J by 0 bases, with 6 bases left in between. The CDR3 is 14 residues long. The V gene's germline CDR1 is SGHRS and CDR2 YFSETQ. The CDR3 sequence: CASSLEGVNTEAFF. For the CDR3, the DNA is TGCGCCAGCAGCTTGGAAGGGGTGAACACTGAAGCTTTCTTT.

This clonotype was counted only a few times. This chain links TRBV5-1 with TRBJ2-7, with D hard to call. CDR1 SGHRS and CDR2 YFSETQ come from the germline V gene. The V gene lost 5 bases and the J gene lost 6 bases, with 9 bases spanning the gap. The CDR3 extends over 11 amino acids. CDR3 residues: CASRDAIEQYF. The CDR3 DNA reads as TGCGCCAGCAGAGACGCCATCGAGCAGTACTTC.

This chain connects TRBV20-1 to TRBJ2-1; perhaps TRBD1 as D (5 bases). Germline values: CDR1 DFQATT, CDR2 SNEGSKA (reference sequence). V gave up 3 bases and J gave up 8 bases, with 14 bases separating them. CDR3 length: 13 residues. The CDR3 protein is CSASWQGYHEQFF. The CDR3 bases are TGCAGTGCTAGTTGGCAGGGCTATCATGAGCAGTTCTTC.